This T cell receptor (beta chain) derives from a study of blood T cell repertoires in COVID-19. V was trimmed by 4 bases and J by 5 bases, leaving 11 bases between them. The CDR3 contains 13 residues. TCRdb's table, derived via immunoSEQ multiplex PCR, lists solely in-frame clones and lacks some. The sample records 180,000 or so clones, nearly 80% being singletons. This clone was found many times. The sample taken for sequencing was PBMCs or T cells enriched from blood (not recorded which). J is TRBJ1-1 and V is TRBV12-3 or TRBV12-4; D possibly corresponds to TRBD1 (6 bases). The clonotype comes from a man in his sixties who had been exposed to COVID-19. Here the CDR3 DNA reads TGTGCCAGCAGTTCACAGGGTGGGACTGAAGCTTTCTTT. Residues: CASSSQGGTEAFF.